This T cell receptor beta chain was obtained from a study of cytomegalovirus exposure and HLA in healthy donors. Overall study results and limits: For cytomegalovirus status, the classifier reportedly gave diagnoses with high specificity and sensitivity.

Profiling relied on immunoSEQ multiplex PCR, and the TCRdb table lists in-frame clones only, not all of them. Of 130,000 to 150,000 clones listed, about 90% are singletons. Details on this clone: Its antigen is currently unknown.

The CDR3 is 13 residues long. V trimming: 9 bases; J trimming: 6 bases; junction bases outside the gene matches: 7. Germline V gene sequence: CDR1 ENHRY, CDR2 SYGVKD. The chain employs TRBV10-3 and TRBJ1-1; 10 positions match TRBD1. The TCR originated in a woman between 18 and 29 years old in good health and CMV-seropositive. The specimen sequenced was PBMCs. CDR3 nucleotide sequence: TGTGCCATAGCCGACAGGGGGCAGGCTGAAGCTTTCTTT. Translating gives CAIADRGQAEAFF.